This T cell receptor (beta chain) originates from a study of blood T cell repertoires in COVID-19. TCRdb keeps only in-frame clones here, not all; method: immunoSEQ multiplex PCR. The sample has around 140,000 clones, 80% to 90% seen once; the top ten hold roughly 3.9%. CDR3 size: 16 residues. Per the germline V gene, CDR1 is ENHRY and CDR2 is SYGVKD. The V segment lost 6 bases and the J segment 4 bases; nucleotides outside the gene matches: 13. The sample taken for sequencing was peripheral blood. This rearrangement joins TRBV10-3 to TRBJ1-2; 8 nucleotides align to TRBD1. This receptor was obtained from a man between 60 and 75 years old with COVID-19, enrolled during active disease. This chain's CDR3 is CAIRAGTGGYSYGYTF. CDR3 DNA sequence: TGTGCCATCAGGGCCGGGACAGGAGGGTATAGCTATGGCTACACCTTC.